Ten or more counts support the clone carrying this TCR beta chain. This sample is part of a study of CD8+CD57+ T cells in acquired aplastic anemia. CDR3 length: 14 residues. Germline CDR1 and CDR2: MDHEN and SYDVKM. Trimming shortened V by 6 bases and J by 2 bases, and 13 bases separated the two germline ends. Both TCR beta VDJ combination and CDR3 sequence profiling were carried out. Genomic DNA was the template for this profiling. One entry per CDR3 protein, called by TCRdb with MiXCR from the reads. The data hold about 190,000 distinct CDR3 sequences, with less than 70% observed a single time. The specimen sequenced was sorted CD4+, CD8+, or CD8+CD57+ T cells (not recorded which) from PBMCs. The rearrangement joins TRBV28 to TRBJ1-1; D may be TRBD1 (6 bases). The origin of this receptor is a human donor in good health, serving as a control. The CDR3: CASRSATGNTEAFF. Here the CDR3 DNA reads TGTGCCAGCAGATCTGCGACAGGTAACACTGAAGCTTTCTTT.